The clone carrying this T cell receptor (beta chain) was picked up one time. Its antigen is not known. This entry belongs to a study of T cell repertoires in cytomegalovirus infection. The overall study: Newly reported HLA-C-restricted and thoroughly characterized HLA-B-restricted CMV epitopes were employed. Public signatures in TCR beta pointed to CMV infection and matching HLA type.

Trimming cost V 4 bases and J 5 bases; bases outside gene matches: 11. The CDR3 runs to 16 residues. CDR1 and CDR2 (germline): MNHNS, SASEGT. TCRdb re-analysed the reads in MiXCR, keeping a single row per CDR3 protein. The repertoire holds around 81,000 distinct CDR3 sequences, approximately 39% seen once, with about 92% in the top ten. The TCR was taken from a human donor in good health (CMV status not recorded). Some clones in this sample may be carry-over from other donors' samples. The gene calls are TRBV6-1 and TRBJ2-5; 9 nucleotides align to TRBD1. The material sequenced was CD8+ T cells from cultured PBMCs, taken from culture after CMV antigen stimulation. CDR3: CASSAYRDRVRETQYF. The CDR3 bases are TGTGCCAGCAGTGCGTACCGGGACAGGGTGCGGGAGACCCAGTACTTC.